This T cell receptor (beta chain) was profiled in a study of T cell responses to AZD1222 COVID-19 vaccine. Findings and caveats of the study: Among spike-specific TCRs, nearly half reportedly target unmutated variant regions.

The CDR3 contains 15 residues. V was cut by 5 bases and J by 4 bases, with 15 bases left in between. Germline V gives CDR1 MNHEY, CDR2 SVGEGT. Concerning this clone: What it binds is unknown.

Only in-frame clones appear in the TCRdb table, and some are missing; sequencing was by immunoSEQ multiplex PCR. This sample has 100,000 to 150,000 clones; around 88% occur once, and the top ten carry around 10%. The V call is TRBV6-2 or TRBV6-3, the J call TRBJ2-1; D gene ambiguous. The sequence was obtained from an adult in good health. The sequencing here drew on peripheral blood, taken on day 0 of MenACWY control vaccination. CDR3 nucleotide sequence: TGTGCCAGCAGTCCCCGGGCAGCGCTTTACAATGAGCAGTTCTTC. It yields the protein CASSPRAALYNEQFF.